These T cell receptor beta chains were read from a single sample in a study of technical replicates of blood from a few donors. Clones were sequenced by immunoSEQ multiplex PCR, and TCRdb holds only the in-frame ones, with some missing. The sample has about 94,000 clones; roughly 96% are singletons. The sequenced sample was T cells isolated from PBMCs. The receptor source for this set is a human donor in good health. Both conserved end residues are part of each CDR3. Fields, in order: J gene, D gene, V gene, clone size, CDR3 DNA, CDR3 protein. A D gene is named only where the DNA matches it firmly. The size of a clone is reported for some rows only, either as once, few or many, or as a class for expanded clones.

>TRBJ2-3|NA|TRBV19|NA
TGTGCCAGTAGATACGGGACTCAACCGACAGATACGCAGTATTTT
CASRYGTQPTDTQYF
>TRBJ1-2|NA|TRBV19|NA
TGTGCCAGTAGTATTCCCGCCAGGGGCTTCTATGGCTACACCTTC
CASSIPARGFYGYTF
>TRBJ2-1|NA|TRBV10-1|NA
TGCGCCAGCAGTGAGCCCGACAGGAGTTTCGATGAGCAGTTCTTC
CASSEPDRSFDEQFF
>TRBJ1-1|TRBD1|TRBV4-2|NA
TGTGCCAGCAGCCCTAGGGGGCTAGGCACTGAAGCTTTCTTT
CASSPRGLGTEAFF
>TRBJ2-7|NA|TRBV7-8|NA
TGTGCCAGCAGCGCCCTCGGGGACGGGAGCTCCTACGAGCAGTACTTC
CASSALGDGSSYEQYF
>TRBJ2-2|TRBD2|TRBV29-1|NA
TGCAGCGCACGGACTAGCGGGAGGGCCCCCGGGGAGCTGTTTTTT
CSARTSGRAPGELFF
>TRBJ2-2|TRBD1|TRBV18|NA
TGTGCCAGCTCAGCTGACAGGGCCGGGGAGCTGTTTTTT
CASSADRAGELFF
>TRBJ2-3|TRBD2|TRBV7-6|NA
TGTGCCAGCAGCTTAGGGGCGGGAGGCGCAGATACGCAGTATTTT
CASSLGAGGADTQYF
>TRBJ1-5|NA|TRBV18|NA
TGTGCCAGCTCACCTCAAGGACAGAACAATCAGCCCCAGCATTTT
CASSPQGQNNQPQHF
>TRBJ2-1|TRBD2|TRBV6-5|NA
TGTGCCAGCGGGACTAGCGACTACAATGAGCAGTTCTTC
CASGTSDYNEQFF
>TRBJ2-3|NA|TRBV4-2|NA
TGTGCCAGCAGCCAAGGGATAGCTGGGGAGGATACGCAGTATTTT
CASSQGIAGEDTQYF
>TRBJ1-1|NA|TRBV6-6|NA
TGTGCCAGCAGTTACGGGCAGATAAAAGAAGCTTTCTTT
CASSYGQIKEAFF
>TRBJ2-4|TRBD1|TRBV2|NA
TGTGCCAGCAAGGACAGGGGGGGAAACATTCAGTACTTC
CASKDRGGNIQYF
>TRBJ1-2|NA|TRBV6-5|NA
TGTGCCAGCAGTGAAATTCGGGGAGGTGGCTACACCTTC
CASSEIRGGGYTF
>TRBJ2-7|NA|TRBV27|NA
TGTGCCAGCAGTACACGATCCGGGATTACCCTAACCTACGAGCAGTACTTC
CASSTRSGITLTYEQYF
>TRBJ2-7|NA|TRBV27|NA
TGTGCCAGCAGTTTCGCCGGACCAAAGGGACTCTACGAGCAGTACTTC
CASSFAGPKGLYEQYF
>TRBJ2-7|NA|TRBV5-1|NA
TGCGCCAGCAGCTTGTCCCCATCCGAATGGGTGGCGGGTGGCTACGAGCAGTACTTC
CASSLSPSEWVAGGYEQYF
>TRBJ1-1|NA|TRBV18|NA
TGTGCCAGCTCACCTTCAGGAGGGCGCCACCTGAACACTGAAGCTTTCTTT
CASSPSGGRHLNTEAFF
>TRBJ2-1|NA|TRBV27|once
TGTGCCAGCAGTACCCCTCTATCGGGGGTTAAAAATGAGCAGTTCTTC
CASSTPLSGVKNEQFF
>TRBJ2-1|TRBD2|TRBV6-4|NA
TGTGCCAGCAGTGACGGGGGGGAGCCCTACAATGAGCAGTTCTTC
CASSDGGEPYNEQFF
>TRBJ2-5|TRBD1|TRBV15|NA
TGTGCCACCAGCAGAGCACCGGGACAGGGAGAGGAGACCCAGTACTTC
CATSRAPGQGEETQYF
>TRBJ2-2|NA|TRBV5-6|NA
TGTGCCAGCAGCTTGATGGACTTGACCACCGGGGAGCTGTTTTTT
CASSLMDLTTGELFF
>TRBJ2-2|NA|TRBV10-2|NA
TGCGCCAGCAAGGGGGAGCTAAACACCGGGGAGCTGTTTTTT
CASKGELNTGELFF
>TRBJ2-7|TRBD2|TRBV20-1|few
TGCAGTGCTAGAGGAAATAGCGGGGAGTACTTC
CSARGNSGEYF
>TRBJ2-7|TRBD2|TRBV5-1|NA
TGCGCCAGCAGCTTGGGGTGGGAGGGAACCTACGAGCAGTACTTC
CASSLGWEGTYEQYF
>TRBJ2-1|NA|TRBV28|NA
TGTGCCAGCAGTAGAGGAGCGGCAAACTACAATGAGCAGTTCTTC
CASSRGAANYNEQFF
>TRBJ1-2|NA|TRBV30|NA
TGTGCCTGGAGTGGCGGGGGGGGGTTCTATGGCTACACCTTC
CAWSGGGGFYGYTF
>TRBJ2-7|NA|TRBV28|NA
TGTGCCAGCAGTTCCCTGTCCGGAGCCAACTACGAGCAGTACTTC
CASSSLSGANYEQYF
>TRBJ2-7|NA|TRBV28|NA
TGTGCCAGCAGGGTCCCCGGGACTGCGGGCTCCGAGCAGTACTTC
CASRVPGTAGSEQYF
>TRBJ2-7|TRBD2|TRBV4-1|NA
TGCGCCAGCAGCCAGATAGCGGGAGGCTACGAGCAGTACTTC
CASSQIAGGYEQYF
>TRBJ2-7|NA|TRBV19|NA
TGTGCCAGTAGTATAGTGGGAGGAACCTACGAGCAGTACTTC
CASSIVGGTYEQYF
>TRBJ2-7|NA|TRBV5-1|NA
TGCGCCAGCAGCTTGGTGGGTGCGGACTCCTACGAGCAGTACTTC
CASSLVGADSYEQYF
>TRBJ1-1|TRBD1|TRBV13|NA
TGTGCCAGCAGCTTACGGACAGGGGGCGACACTGAAGCTTTCTTT
CASSLRTGGDTEAFF
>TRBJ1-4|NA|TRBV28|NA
TGTGCCAGCAGTTTATGGGGGGGGTCTGAAACTAATGAAAAACTGTTTTTT
CASSLWGGSETNEKLFF
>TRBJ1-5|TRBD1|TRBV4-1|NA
TGCGCCAGCAGCCAAGGTGGGGGACAGAAAATCAATCAGCCCCAGCATTTT
CASSQGGGQKINQPQHF
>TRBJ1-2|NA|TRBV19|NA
TGTGCCAGTAGTATCAGATCATCTCCGAACTATGGCTACACCTTC
CASSIRSSPNYGYTF